The 6 T cell receptor beta chains below all came from one sample that was sequenced in a study of blood T cell repertoires in COVID-19. Here immunoSEQ multiplex PCR was the method, and the copy in TCRdb shows in-frame clones only, minus some. The sample yields approximately 70,000 clones, approximately 90% seen once. The sample consisted of peripheral blood. Receptor source: a woman between 65 and 79 years old with acute or convalescent COVID-19.

To note about this clone: Its ends do not fully match the called genes, so a read error is possible. J is TRBJ2-1 and V is TRBV4-2, with TRBD2 identical over 8 bases. CDR3 length: 22 amino acids. Germline V gene lookup returns CDR1 LGHNA and CDR2 YNFKEQ. In DNA form, the CDR3 reads TGTGCCAGCAGCCCCCGAGCCCCCCGGGGGATTAGCGGGGCCCCTTCCTACAGTGAGCAGTTCTTC. This translates into CASSPRAPRGISGAPSYSEQFF.

This rearrangement joins TRBV30 to TRBJ2-7, with 9 bases that match TRBD1. The CDR3 consists of 13 residues. Germline CDR1 GTSNPN, CDR2 SVGIG (reference sequence). V was pared by 1 base and J by 3 bases, with 1 base of the junction left unmatched. The CDR3 loop reads CAWSGDRDYEQYF. The CDR3 DNA sequence: TGTGCCTGGAGTGGGGACAGGGACTACGAGCAGTACTTC.

J is TRBJ2-7 and V is TRBV2; a weak D match, TRBD2 (6 bases). Trimming removed 1 base at V and 12 bases at J, with 10 bases between. The CDR3 is 11 amino acids. Per germline, CDR1 SNHLY and CDR2 FYNNEI. The CDR3 region has the DNA TGTGCCAGCAGTGAAGGGGGGGATAGGTACTTC. Its protein is CASSEGGDRYF.

The CDR3 is CATSPRGEQGNTGELFF. Here the CDR3 DNA reads TGTGCCACCAGCCCCCGGGGGGAACAGGGGAACACCGGGGAGCTGTTTTTT. The chain couples TRBV15 to TRBJ2-2; TRBD2 is a possible D gene (7 bases). The CDR3 extends over 17 amino acids. The germline V gene encodes CDR1 LNHNV and CDR2 YYDKDF (reference sequence). V was trimmed by 5 bases and J by 1 base, leaving 17 bases between them.

This chain connects TRBV2 to TRBJ2-7; TRBD1 matches 10 bases. V dropped 6 bases and J dropped 5; count of bases not matched to a gene: 7. The V gene's germline CDR1 is SNHLY and CDR2 FYNNEI. CDR3 length: 14 amino acids. CDR3 sequence reads: CASSTGTGDHEQYF. The CDR3 nucleotides read TGTGCCAGCAGCACCGGGACAGGGGACCACGAGCAGTACTTC. The full variable domain, its missing parts supplied by reference TRBV2 and TRBJ2-7, is EPEVTQTPSHQVTQMGQEVILRCVPISNHLYFYWYRQILGQKVEFLVSFYNNEISEKSEIFDDQFSVERPDGSNFTLKIRSTKLEDSAMYFCASSTGTGDHEQYFGPGTRLTVT.

This clone was detected only a few times. V gene TRBV7-9 combines with J gene TRBJ2-1; weak D call: TRBD1 (6 bases). Per germline, CDR1 SEHNR and CDR2 FQNEAQ (reference sequence). The CDR3 covers 16 residues. Trimming pared 5 bases from V and 5 bases from J, leaving 19 bases between. The CDR3 here is CASSPADRTRDNEQFF. CDR3 DNA sequence: TGTGCCAGCAGCCCGGCCGACAGGACGAGGGACAATGAGCAGTTCTTC.